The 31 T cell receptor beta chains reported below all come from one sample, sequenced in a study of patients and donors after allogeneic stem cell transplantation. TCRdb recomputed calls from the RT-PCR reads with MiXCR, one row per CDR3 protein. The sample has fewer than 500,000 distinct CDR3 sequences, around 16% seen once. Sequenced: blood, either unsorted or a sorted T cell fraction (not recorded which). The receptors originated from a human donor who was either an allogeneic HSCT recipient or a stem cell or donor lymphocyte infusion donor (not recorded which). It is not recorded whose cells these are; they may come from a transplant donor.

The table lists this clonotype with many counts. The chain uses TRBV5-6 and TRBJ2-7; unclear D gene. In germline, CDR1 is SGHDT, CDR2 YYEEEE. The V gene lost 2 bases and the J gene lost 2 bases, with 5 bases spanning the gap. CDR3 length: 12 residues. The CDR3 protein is CASSLEPYEQYF. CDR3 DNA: TGTGCCAGCAGCTTAGAACCCTACGAGCAGTACTTC.

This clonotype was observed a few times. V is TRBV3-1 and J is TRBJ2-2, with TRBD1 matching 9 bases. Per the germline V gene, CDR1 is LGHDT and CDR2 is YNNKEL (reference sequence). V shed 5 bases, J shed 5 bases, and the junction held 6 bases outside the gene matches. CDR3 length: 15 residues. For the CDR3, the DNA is TGTGCCAGCAGCAACGGACAGGGGAGGACCGGGGAGCTGTTTTTT. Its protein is CASSNGQGRTGELFF.

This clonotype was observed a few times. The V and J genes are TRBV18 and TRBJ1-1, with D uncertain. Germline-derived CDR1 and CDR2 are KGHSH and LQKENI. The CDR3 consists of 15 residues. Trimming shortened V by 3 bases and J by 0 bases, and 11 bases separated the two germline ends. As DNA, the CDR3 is TGTGCCAGCTCACCCCCTAAGAAGATGAACACTGAAGCTTTCTTT. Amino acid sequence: CASSPPKKMNTEAFF.

The CDR3 spells CASIKIGRRGAFF. CDR3 DNA: TGTGCCAGCATCAAAATCGGAAGGAGGGGTGCTTTCTTT. This chain links TRBV6-2 or TRBV6-3 with TRBJ1-1, with D possibly being TRBD1 (5 bases). V lost 7 bases and J lost 11, with 20 bases in between. This CDR3 comprises 13 residues. Germline V gene lookup returns CDR1 MNHEY and CDR2 SVGEGT.

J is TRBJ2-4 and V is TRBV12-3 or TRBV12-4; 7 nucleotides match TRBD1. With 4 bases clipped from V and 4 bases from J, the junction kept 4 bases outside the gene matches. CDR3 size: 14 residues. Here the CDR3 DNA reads TGTGCCAGCAGTTACCTGGGACAGAAAAACATTCAGTACTTC. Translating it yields CASSYLGQKNIQYF.

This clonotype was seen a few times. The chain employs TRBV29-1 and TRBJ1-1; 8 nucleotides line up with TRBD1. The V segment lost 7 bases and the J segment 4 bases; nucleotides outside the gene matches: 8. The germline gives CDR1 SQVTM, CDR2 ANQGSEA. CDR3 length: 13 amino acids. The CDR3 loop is CSARTGTGTEAFF. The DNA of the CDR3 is TGCAGCGCCCGGACAGGGACTGGCACTGAAGCTTTCTTT.

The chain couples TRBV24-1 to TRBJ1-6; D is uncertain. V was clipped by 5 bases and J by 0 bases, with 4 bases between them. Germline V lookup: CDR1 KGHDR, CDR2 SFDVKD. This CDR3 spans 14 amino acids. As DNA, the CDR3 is TGTGCCACCAGTGGTAGCTCCTATAATTCACCCCTCCACTTT. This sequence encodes CATSGSSYNSPLHF.

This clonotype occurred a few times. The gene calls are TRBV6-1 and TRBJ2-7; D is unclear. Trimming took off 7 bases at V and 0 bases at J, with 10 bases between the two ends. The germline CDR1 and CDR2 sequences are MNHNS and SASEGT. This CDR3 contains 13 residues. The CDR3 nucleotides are TGTGCCAGCACGCGGACGAACTCCTACGAGCAGTACTTC. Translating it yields CASTRTNSYEQYF.

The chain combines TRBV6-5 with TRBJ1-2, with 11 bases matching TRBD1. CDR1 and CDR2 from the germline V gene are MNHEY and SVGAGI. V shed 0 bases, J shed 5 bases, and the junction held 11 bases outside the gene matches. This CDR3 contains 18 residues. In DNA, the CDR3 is TGTGCCAGCAGTTACTCGGCCGGGACAGGGGGTAATCGGTATGGCTACACCTTC. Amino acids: CASSYSAGTGGNRYGYTF.

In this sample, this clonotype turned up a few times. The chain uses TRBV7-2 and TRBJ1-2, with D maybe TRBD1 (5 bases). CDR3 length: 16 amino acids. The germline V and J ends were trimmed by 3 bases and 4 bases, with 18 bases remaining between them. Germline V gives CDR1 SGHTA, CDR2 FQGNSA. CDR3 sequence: CASSLSGTNGGYGYTF. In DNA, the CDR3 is TGTGCCAGCAGCTTGTCCGGGACCAATGGAGGCTATGGCTACACCTTC.

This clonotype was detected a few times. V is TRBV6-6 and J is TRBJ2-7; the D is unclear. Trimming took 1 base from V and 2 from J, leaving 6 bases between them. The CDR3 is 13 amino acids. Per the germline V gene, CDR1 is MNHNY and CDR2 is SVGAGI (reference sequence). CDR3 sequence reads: CASSYFTAYEQYF. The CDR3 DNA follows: TGTGCCAGCAGTTACTTTACAGCCTACGAGCAGTACTTC.

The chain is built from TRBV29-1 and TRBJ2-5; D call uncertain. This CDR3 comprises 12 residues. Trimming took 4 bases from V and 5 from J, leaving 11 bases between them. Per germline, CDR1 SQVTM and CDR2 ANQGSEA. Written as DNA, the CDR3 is TGCAGCGTTGGGGCGAGGAAGGAGACCCAGTACTTC. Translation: CSVGARKETQYF. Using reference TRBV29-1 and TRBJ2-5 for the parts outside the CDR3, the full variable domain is SAVISQKPSRDICQRGTSLTIQCQVDSQVTMMFWYRQQPGQSLTLIATANQGSEATYESGFVIDKFPISRPNLTFSTLTVSNMSPEDSSIYLCSVGARKETQYFGPGTRLLVL.

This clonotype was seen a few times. CDR3 nucleotide sequence: TGTGCCAGCAGCTTAGTTCCCAGAAAGGGCTACACCTTC. This encodes CASSLVPRKGYTF. This sequence joins TRBV11-3 and TRBJ1-2; D is uncertain. This CDR3 is 13 amino acids long. The ends were cut back, 1 base at V and 8 bases at J, with 11 bases in the middle. Germline V lookup: CDR1 SGHNT, CDR2 YENEEA.

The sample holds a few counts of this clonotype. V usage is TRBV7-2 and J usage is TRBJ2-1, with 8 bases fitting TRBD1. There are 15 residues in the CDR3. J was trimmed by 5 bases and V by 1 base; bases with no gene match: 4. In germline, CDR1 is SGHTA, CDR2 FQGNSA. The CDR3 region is CASSLGTGSNNEQFF. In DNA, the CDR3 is TGTGCCAGCAGCTTAGGGACAGGGAGTAACAATGAGCAGTTCTTC.

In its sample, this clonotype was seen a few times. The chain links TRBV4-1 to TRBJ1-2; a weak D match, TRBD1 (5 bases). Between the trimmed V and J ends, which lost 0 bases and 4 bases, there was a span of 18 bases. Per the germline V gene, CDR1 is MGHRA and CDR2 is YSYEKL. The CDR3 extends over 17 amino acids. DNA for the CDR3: TGCGCCAGCAGCCAAGATTGGGGGGAGGGTAGCAGCTATGGCTACACCTTC. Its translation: CASSQDWGEGSSYGYTF.

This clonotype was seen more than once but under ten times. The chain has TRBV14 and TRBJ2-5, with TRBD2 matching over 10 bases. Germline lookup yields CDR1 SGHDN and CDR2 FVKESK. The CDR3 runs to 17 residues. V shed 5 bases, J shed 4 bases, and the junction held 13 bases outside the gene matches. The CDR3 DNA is TGTGCCAGCAGCTACCACACCGGGACTAGCGTTTCAGAGACCCAGTACTTC. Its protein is CASSYHTGTSVSETQYF.

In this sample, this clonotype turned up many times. In DNA, the CDR3 is TGTGCCACCAGTGACCGCTCAGGGTCGGGCACTGAAGCTTTCTTT. Translated: CATSDRSGSGTEAFF. The V and J genes are TRBV24-1 and TRBJ1-1; D perhaps matches TRBD1 (5 bases). With 4 bases removed from V and 4 bases from J, the gap between germline ends came to 15 bases. Germline V gene sequence: CDR1 KGHDR, CDR2 SFDVKD. The CDR3 runs 15 residues.

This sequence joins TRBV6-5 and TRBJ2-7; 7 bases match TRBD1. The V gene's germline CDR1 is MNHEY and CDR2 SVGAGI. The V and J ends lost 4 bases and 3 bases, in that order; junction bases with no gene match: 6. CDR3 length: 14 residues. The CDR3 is CASSSGQYFYEQYF. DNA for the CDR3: TGTGCCAGCAGTTCGGGACAGTACTTCTACGAGCAGTACTTC.

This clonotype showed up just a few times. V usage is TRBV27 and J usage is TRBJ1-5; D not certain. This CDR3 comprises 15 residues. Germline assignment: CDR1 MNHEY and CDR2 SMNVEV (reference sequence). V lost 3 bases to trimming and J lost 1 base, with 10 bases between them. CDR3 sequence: CASSFRQPSNQPQHF. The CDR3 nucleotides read TGTGCCAGCAGTTTCCGGCAGCCGAGCAATCAGCCCCAGCATTTT.

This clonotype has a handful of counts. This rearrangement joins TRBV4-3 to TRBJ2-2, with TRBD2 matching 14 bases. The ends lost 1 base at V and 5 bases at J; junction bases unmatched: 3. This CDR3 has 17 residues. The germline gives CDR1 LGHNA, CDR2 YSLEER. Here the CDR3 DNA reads TGCGCCAGCAGCCAAGGGACTAGCGGGGGGTTGACCGGGGAGCTGTTTTTT. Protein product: CASSQGTSGGLTGELFF.

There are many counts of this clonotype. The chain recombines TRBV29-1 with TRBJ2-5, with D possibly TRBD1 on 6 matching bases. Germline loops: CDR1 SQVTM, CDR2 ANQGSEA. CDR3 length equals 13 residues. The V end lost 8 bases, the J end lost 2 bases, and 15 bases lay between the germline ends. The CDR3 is CSTLQGYQETQYF. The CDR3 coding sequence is TGCAGCACCCTACAGGGCTATCAAGAGACCCAGTACTTC.

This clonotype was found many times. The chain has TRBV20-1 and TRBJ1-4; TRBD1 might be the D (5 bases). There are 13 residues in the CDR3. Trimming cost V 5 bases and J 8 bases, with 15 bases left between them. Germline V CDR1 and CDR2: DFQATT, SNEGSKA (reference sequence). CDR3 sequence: CSASRDPREKLFF. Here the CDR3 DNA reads TGCAGTGCTTCCCGGGACCCGCGGGAAAAACTGTTTTTT.

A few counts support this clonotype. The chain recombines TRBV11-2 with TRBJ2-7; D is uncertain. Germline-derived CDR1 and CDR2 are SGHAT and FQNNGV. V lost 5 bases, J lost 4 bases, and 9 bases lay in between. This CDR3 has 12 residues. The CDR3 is CASSHGVYEQYF. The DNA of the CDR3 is TGTGCCAGCAGCCACGGCGTGTACGAGCAGTACTTC.

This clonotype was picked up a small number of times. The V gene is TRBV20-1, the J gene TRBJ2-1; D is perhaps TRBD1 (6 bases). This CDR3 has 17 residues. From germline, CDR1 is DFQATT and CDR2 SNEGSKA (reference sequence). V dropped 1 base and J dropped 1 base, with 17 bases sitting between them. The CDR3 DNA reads TGCAGTGCTAGAGCCCCGGGACAAAAAGGGTCCTACAATGAGCAGTTCTTC. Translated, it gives CSARAPGQKGSYNEQFF.

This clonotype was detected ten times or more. Here the CDR3 DNA reads TGCGCCAGCAGCTCTGACAGGGGCGACACCGGGGAGCTGTTTTTT. It translates to CASSSDRGDTGELFF. The chain has TRBV5-1 and TRBJ2-2, with TRBD1 matching 8 bases. Germline V CDR1 and CDR2: SGHRS, YFSETQ. The CDR3 totals 15 residues. Trimming removed 3 bases from V and 3 bases from J; junction bases left unmatched: 4.

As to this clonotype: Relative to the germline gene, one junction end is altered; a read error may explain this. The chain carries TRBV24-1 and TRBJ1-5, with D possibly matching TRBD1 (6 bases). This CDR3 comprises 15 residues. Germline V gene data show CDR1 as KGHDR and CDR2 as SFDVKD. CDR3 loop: CATSGLGGGNQPQHF. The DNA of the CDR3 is TGTGCCACCAGTGGTTTGGGGGGCGGCAATCAGCCCCAGCATTTT.

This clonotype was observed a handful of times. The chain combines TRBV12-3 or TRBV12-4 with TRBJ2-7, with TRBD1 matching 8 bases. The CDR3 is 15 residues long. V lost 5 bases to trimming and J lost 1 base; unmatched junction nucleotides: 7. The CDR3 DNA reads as TGTGCCAGCAGTACCTCGGACAGGGAATCCTACGAGCAGTACTTC. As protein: CASSTSDRESYEQYF.

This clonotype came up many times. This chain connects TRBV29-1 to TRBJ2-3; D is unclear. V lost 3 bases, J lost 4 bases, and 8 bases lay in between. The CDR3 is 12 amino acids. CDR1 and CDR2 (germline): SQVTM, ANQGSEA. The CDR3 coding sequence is TGCAGCGTTGACCGGGTCGCAGATACGCAGTATTTT. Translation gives CSVDRVADTQYF.

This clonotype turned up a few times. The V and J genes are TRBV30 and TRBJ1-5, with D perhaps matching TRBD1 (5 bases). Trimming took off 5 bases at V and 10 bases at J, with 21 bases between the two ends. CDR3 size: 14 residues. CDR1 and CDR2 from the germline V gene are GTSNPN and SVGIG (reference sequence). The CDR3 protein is CAWSLGAQTEPQHF. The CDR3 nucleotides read TGTGCCTGGTCGCTCGGGGCACAAACCGAACCCCAGCATTTT.

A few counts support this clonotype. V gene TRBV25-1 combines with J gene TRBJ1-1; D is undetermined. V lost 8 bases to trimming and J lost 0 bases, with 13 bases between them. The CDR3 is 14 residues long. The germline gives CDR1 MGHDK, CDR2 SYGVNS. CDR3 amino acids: CASLPGFMNTEAFF. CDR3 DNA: TGTGCCAGCCTTCCGGGATTTATGAACACTGAAGCTTTCTTT.

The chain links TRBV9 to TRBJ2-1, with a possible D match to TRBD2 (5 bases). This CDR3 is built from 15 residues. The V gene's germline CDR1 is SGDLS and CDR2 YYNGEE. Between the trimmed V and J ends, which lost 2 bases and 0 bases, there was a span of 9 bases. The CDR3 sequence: CASSVDFSSYNEQFF. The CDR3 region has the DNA TGTGCCAGCAGCGTGGACTTCAGCTCCTACAATGAGCAGTTCTTC.